The sequence of this T cell receptor beta chain was determined in a study of early T cells in non-severe SARS-CoV-2 infection. Study in general: Chains were not paired, and sequencing was done on bulk RNA from unsorted whole blood. Study-wide results and caveats: VDJdb matching favored anti-spike CD8 responses, missing private and CD4 specificities.

In the library, individual cDNA molecules carried attached unique molecular identifiers. Using its own MiXCR run on the 5' RACE reads, TCRdb lists one record per CDR3 protein. The table records 85,000 to 90,000 distinct CDR3 sequences, around 15% of them present only once. This clonotype was seen a handful of times. What it binds is unknown. The TCR was taken from an adult who was a healthcare worker with PCR-confirmed SARS-CoV-2 infection or an uninfected control (not recorded which). Source material: whole blood.

The CDR3 sequence is CATTDSNYGYTF. The CDR3, as DNA: TGTGCCACCACGGACAGCAACTATGGCTACACCTTC. The rearrangement joins TRBV24-1 to TRBJ1-2; tentatively, D is TRBD1 (6 bases). With 8 bases removed from V and 2 bases from J, the gap between germline ends came to 8 bases. The germline V gene has CDR1 KGHDR and CDR2 SFDVKD. The CDR3 is made up of 12 amino acids.